The next 5 T cell receptor beta chains were all read from a single sample in a study of T-cell reconstitution after alpha-beta-depleted transplantation in children (dated by TCRdb to 2015 to 2016). Library preparation employed PCR. Sequenced on an Illumina HiSeq 2500. TCR libraries were prepared with molecular barcoding, using unique molecular identifiers to normalize TCRbeta repertoire quantification. TCRdb handled the public reads itself, with Q25 trimming in fastp and clone calling in MiXCR, and kept productive beta chains. Under each unique CDR3 protein, matching rows form one entry showing the most common genes and DNA. This sample is represented by hundreds of thousands of distinct CDR3 sequences; 18% of them were singletons. The ten largest clones capture approximately 3% of the sample. The sample consisted of PBMCs from the stem cell graft donor, taken from the stem cell graft. These receptors all come from a human donor who donated a stem cell graft to a child with acute lymphoblastic leukemia.

This clonotype has only a few counts. This sequence joins TRBV6-4 and TRBJ2-2; the match to TRBD1 covers 7 bases. The CDR3 contains 16 residues. The ends lost 4 bases at V and 0 bases at J; junction bases unmatched: 5. Germline V gene sequence: CDR1 MRHNA, CDR2 SNTAGT. The CDR3 DNA reads TGTGCCAGCAGTGCCTCGGGACAGACGAACACCGGGGAGCTGTTTTTT. This sequence encodes CASSASGQTNTGELFF.

The DNA for the CDR3 is TGTGCCAGCATCTCTGTTCCCAGGGGTAGGGGTACCTACGAGCAGTACTTC. Protein: CASISVPRGRGTYEQYF. The chain combines TRBV7-6 with TRBJ2-7; D possibly corresponds to TRBD1 (6 bases). Trimming shortened V by 7 bases and J by 2 bases, and 24 bases separated the two germline ends. In germline, CDR1 is SGHVS, CDR2 FNYEAQ. CDR3 length: 17 amino acids.

This clonotype was counted only a few times. The chain couples TRBV5-5 to TRBJ2-1, with TRBD2 identical over 13 bases. This CDR3 is 16 amino acids long. Losses at the gene ends were 3 bases for V and 7 bases for J; bases not matched to a gene: 7. Germline CDR1 is SGHKS and CDR2 is YYEKEE (reference sequence). This CDR3 reads CASSWTSGSRGNEQFF. The DNA of the CDR3 is TGTGCCAGCAGCTGGACTAGCGGGAGTAGGGGTAATGAGCAGTTCTTC.

This clonotype was counted between two and nine times. This chain links TRBV5-1 with TRBJ2-3; D perhaps matches TRBD2 (5 bases). This CDR3 is built from 14 residues. Trimming took off 2 bases at V and 2 bases at J, with 9 bases between the two ends. Germline V gene sequence: CDR1 SGHRS, CDR2 YFSETQ. In nucleotides, the CDR3 is TGCGCCAGCAGCTTAGCAGCGGCCACAGATACGCAGTATTTT. Its translation is CASSLAAATDTQYF. The full variable domain, its missing parts supplied by reference TRBV5-1 and TRBJ2-3, is KAGVTQTPRYLIKTRGQQVTLSCSPISGHRSVSWYQQTPGQGLQFLFEYFSETQRNKGNFPGRFSGRQFSNSRSEMNVSTLELGDSALYLCASSLAAATDTQYFGPGTRLTVL.

The chain links TRBV20-1 to TRBJ2-1, with TRBD2 matching over 8 bases. J lost 3 bases, V lost 6 bases, and 10 bases had no gene match. The CDR3 is 15 amino acids. CDR1 and CDR2 from the germline V gene are DFQATT and SNEGSKA (reference sequence). CDR3 amino acids: CSARLREAYYNEQFF. The CDR3 coding sequence is TGCAGTGCCCGACTGCGGGAGGCCTACTACAATGAGCAGTTCTTC.